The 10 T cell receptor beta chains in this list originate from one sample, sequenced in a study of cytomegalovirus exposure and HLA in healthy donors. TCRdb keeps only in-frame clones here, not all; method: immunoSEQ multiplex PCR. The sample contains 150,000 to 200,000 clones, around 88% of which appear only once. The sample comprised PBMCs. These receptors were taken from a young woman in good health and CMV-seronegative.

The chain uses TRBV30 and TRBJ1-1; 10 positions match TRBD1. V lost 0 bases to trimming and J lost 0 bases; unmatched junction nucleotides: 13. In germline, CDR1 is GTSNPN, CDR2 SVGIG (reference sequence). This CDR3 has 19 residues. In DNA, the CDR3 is TGTGCCTGGAGTGTACCTGGGACAGGGGTCACCCTCATGAACACTGAAGCTTTCTTT. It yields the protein CAWSVPGTGVTLMNTEAFF.

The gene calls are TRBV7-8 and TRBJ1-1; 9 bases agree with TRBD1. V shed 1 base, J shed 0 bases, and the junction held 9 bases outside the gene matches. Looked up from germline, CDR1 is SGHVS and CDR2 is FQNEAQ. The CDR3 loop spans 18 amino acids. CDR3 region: CASSLGVGTGHMNTEAFF. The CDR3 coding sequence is TGTGCCAGCAGCTTAGGGGTTGGGACAGGGCACATGAACACTGAAGCTTTCTTT.

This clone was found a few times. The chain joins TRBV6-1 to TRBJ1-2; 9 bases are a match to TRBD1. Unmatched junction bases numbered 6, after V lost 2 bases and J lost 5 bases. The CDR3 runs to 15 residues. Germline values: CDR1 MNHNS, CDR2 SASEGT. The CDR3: CASSETGTGKYGYTF. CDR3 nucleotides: TGTGCCAGCAGTGAAACCGGGACAGGGAAATATGGCTACACCTTC.

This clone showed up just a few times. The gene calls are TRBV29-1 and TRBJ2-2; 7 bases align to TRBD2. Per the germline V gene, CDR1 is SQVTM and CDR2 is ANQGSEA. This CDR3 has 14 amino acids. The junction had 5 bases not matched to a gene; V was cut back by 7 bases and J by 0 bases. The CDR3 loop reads CSAKLAPNTGELFF. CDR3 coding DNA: TGCAGCGCGAAACTAGCGCCGAACACCGGGGAGCTGTTTTTT.

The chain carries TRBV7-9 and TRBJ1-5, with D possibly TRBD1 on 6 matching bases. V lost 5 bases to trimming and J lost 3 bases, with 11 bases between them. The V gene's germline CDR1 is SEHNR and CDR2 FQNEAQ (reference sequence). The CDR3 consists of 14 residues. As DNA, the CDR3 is TGTGCCAGCAGCAAGGACAGAAACAATCAGCCCCAGCATTTT. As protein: CASSKDRNNQPQHF. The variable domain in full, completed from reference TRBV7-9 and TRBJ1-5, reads DTGVSQNPRHKITKRGQNVTFRCDPISEHNRLYWYRQTLGQGPEFLTYFQNEAQLEKSRLLSDRFSAERPKGSFSTLEIQRTEQGDSAMYLCASSKDRNNQPQHFGDGTRLSIL.

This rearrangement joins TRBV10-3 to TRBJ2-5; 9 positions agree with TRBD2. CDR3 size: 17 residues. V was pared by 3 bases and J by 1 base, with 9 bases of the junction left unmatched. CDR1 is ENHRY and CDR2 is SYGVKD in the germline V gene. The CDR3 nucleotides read TGTGCCATCAGTGATAGAGGGCGGGGGGGCCTCCAAGAGACCCAGTACTTC. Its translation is CAISDRGRGGLQETQYF.

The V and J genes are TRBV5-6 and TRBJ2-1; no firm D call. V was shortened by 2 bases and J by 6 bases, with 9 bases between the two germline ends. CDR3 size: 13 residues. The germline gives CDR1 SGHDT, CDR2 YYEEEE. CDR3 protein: CASSFGSVNEQFF. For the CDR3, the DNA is TGTGCCAGCAGCTTTGGAAGCGTCAATGAGCAGTTCTTC.

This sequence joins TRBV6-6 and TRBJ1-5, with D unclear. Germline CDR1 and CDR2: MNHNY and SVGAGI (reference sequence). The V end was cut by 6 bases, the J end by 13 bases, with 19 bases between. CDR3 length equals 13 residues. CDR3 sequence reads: CASSPSRLGDQHF. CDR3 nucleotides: TGTGCCAGCAGCCCCAGCCGCTTAGGAGATCAGCATTTT.

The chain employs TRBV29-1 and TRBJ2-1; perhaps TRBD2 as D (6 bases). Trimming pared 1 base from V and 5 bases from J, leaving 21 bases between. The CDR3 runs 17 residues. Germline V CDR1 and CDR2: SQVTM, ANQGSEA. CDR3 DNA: TGCAGCGTTGAAGGTCTTTCTTTGGTACTAGCAGACAATGAGCAGTTCTTC. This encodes CSVEGLSLVLADNEQFF.

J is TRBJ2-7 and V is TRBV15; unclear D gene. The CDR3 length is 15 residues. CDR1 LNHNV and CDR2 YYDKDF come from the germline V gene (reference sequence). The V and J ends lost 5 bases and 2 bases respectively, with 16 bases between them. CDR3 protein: CATSRNIGAAYEQYF. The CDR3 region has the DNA TGTGCCACCAGCCGCAACATCGGAGCAGCCTACGAGCAGTACTTC.